A selection of T cell receptor beta chains follows, all from one sample in a study of blood T cell repertoires in COVID-19. Produced via immunoSEQ multiplex PCR; TCRdb's table is partial and in-frame only. The table records 200,000 to 250,000 clones, 85% to 90% of them present only once. Sequenced material: PBMCs or T cells enriched from blood (not recorded which). These receptors came from a woman aged 18-29 years in a cohort exposed to, infected with or recovered from COVID-19 (not recorded which). Both conserved end residues are part of each CDR3. The order of the fields is clone size, V gene, J gene, D gene, CDR3 DNA, CDR3 protein. D genes are given only for firm matches. Not all rows give a size; the values are once, few, many and, for expanded clones, a class.

clone_size: NA
v_call: TRBV6-5
j_call: TRBJ2-1
d_call: TRBD2
cdr3_nt: TGTGCCAGCAGTAGGCGGGGGGGCCGAAATGAGCAGTTCTTC
cdr3_aa: CASSRRGGRNEQFF

clone_size: few
v_call: TRBV5-8
j_call: TRBJ1-1
d_call: NA
cdr3_nt: TGTGCCAGCAGCTTGGCTTCCGTGAACACTGAAGCTTTCTTT
cdr3_aa: CASSLASVNTEAFF

clone_size: NA
v_call: TRBV9
j_call: TRBJ1-2
d_call: NA
cdr3_nt: TGTGCCAGCAGCGCACGTAAAGGAGCTAACTATGGCTACACCTTC
cdr3_aa: CASSARKGANYGYTF

clone_size: NA
v_call: TRBV6-5
j_call: TRBJ2-1
d_call: TRBD1
cdr3_nt: TGTGCCAGCAGTCGGAAGGGACAGGGCTACAATGAGCAGTTCTTC
cdr3_aa: CASSRKGQGYNEQFF

clone_size: NA
v_call: TRBV9
j_call: TRBJ1-1
d_call: NA
cdr3_nt: TGTGCCAGCAGCGTAGTCAGGGAAACTGAAGCTTTCTTT
cdr3_aa: CASSVVRETEAFF

clone_size: NA
v_call: TRBV14
j_call: TRBJ2-5
d_call: NA
cdr3_nt: TGTGCCAGCAGCCAGCTAGCTTTCGCTCATCAAGAGACCCAGTACTTC
cdr3_aa: CASSQLAFAHQETQYF

clone_size: NA
v_call: TRBV9
j_call: TRBJ1-6
d_call: TRBD1
cdr3_nt: TGTGCCAGCAGCGCGGGGGACAGTCAGACTTCAGCCCTCCACTTT
cdr3_aa: CASSAGDSQTSALHF

clone_size: NA
v_call: TRBV19
j_call: TRBJ2-7
d_call: NA
cdr3_nt: TGTGCCAGTAGTGCGGGACGACAGGGCTCCTACGAGCAGTACTTC
cdr3_aa: CASSAGRQGSYEQYF

clone_size: NA
v_call: TRBV5-1
j_call: TRBJ1-1
d_call: TRBD1
cdr3_nt: TGCGCCAGCCGGACAGGGGCTAAAACTGAAGCTTTCTTT
cdr3_aa: CASRTGAKTEAFF

clone_size: NA
v_call: TRBV10-3
j_call: TRBJ1-4
d_call: NA
cdr3_nt: TGTGCCATCAGTGACAATGGGGGGGCGACTAATGAAAAACTGTTTTTT
cdr3_aa: CAISDNGGATNEKLFF

clone_size: NA
v_call: TRBV10-3
j_call: TRBJ2-2
d_call: TRBD1
cdr3_nt: TGTGCCATCAGGGGGACAGGGGATAGCACCGGGGAGCTGTTTTTT
cdr3_aa: CAIRGTGDSTGELFF

clone_size: NA
v_call: TRBV5-5
j_call: TRBJ1-1
d_call: NA
cdr3_nt: TGTGCCAGCAGCTTCGCTACAGGGAACACTGAAGCTTTCTTT
cdr3_aa: CASSFATGNTEAFF

clone_size: NA
v_call: TRBV28
j_call: TRBJ1-5
d_call: NA
cdr3_nt: TGTGCCACTTCGTGGGCCGACAATCAGCCCCAGCATTTT
cdr3_aa: CATSWADNQPQHF

clone_size: once
v_call: TRBV10-1
j_call: TRBJ2-3
d_call: TRBD1
cdr3_nt: TGCGCCAGCAGTACCGGGACAGAGTGGAGCACAGATACGCAGTATTTT
cdr3_aa: CASSTGTEWSTDTQYF

clone_size: NA
v_call: TRBV28
j_call: TRBJ1-2
d_call: TRBD1
cdr3_nt: TGTGCCAGCAGTCCCGGACAGGGCAGCTATGGCTACACCTTC
cdr3_aa: CASSPGQGSYGYTF

clone_size: NA
v_call: TRBV2
j_call: TRBJ2-7
d_call: TRBD1
cdr3_nt: TGTGCCAGCAGAATCTTACCGGGACAGGAGCACGAGCAGTACTTC
cdr3_aa: CASRILPGQEHEQYF

clone_size: few
v_call: TRBV6-1
j_call: TRBJ1-2
d_call: NA
cdr3_nt: TGTGCCAGCAGTGACCTTACAGAGTATGGCTACACCTTC
cdr3_aa: CASSDLTEYGYTF

clone_size: NA
v_call: TRBV24-1
j_call: TRBJ1-5
d_call: NA
cdr3_nt: TGTGCCACCAGTGTTACAGGTTCAGGGGGCAATCAGCCCCAGCATTTT
cdr3_aa: CATSVTGSGGNQPQHF

clone_size: NA
v_call: TRBV13
j_call: TRBJ1-1
d_call: TRBD1
cdr3_nt: TGTGCCAGCAGCTTAGATCAGGGGGCGGTGACTGAAGCTTTCTTT
cdr3_aa: CASSLDQGAVTEAFF

clone_size: NA
v_call: TRBV4-1
j_call: TRBJ1-5
d_call: NA
cdr3_nt: TGCGCCAGCAGCCAAGTAAGGGGTCAGCCCCAGCATTTT
cdr3_aa: CASSQVRGQPQHF

clone_size: NA
v_call: TRBV11-2
j_call: TRBJ1-2
d_call: TRBD1
cdr3_nt: TGTGCCAGCAGCTCCGGACAGGAGACTGGCTACACCTTC
cdr3_aa: CASSSGQETGYTF

clone_size: NA
v_call: TRBV7-3
j_call: TRBJ1-6
d_call: NA
cdr3_nt: TGTGCCAGCAGCTGGAACAGGGACTCACCCCTCCACTTT
cdr3_aa: CASSWNRDSPLHF

clone_size: NA
v_call: TRBV19
j_call: TRBJ2-1
d_call: NA
cdr3_nt: TGTGCCAGTAGTATGCCCCCGGGACTTCCCTACAATGAGCAGTTCTTC
cdr3_aa: CASSMPPGLPYNEQFF

clone_size: NA
v_call: TRBV5-1
j_call: TRBJ2-3
d_call: TRBD2
cdr3_nt: TGCGCCAGCAGCACCGGGACTAGCGGGACCCCGGCGGATACGCAGTATTTT
cdr3_aa: CASSTGTSGTPADTQYF

clone_size: few
v_call: TRBV10-3
j_call: TRBJ1-5
d_call: NA
cdr3_nt: TGTGCCATCAGTGGTCCAGGGGAACAGCCCCAGCATTTT
cdr3_aa: CAISGPGEQPQHF

clone_size: NA
v_call: TRBV11-2
j_call: TRBJ1-6
d_call: TRBD1
cdr3_nt: TGTGCCAGCAGCGCCGGGACAGTTAATTCACCCCTCCACTTT
cdr3_aa: CASSAGTVNSPLHF

clone_size: NA
v_call: TRBV5-4
j_call: TRBJ1-2
d_call: NA
cdr3_nt: TGTGCCAGCAGCTGGCAGGGTGATGGCTACACCTTC
cdr3_aa: CASSWQGDGYTF

clone_size: NA
v_call: TRBV18
j_call: TRBJ1-2
d_call: TRBD1
cdr3_nt: TGTGCCAGCTCACCCGGGACAGGGGGCGAAGGGAACTATGGCTACACCTTC
cdr3_aa: CASSPGTGGEGNYGYTF

clone_size: NA
v_call: TRBV25-1
j_call: TRBJ2-3
d_call: NA
cdr3_nt: TGTGCCAGCAGTGAGGCGGCATTCACAGATACGCAGTATTTT
cdr3_aa: CASSEAAFTDTQYF

clone_size: once
v_call: TRBV14
j_call: TRBJ2-5
d_call: TRBD2
cdr3_nt: TGTGCCAGCAGCCAACTAGCGGGGGATGTCCAGTACTTC
cdr3_aa: CASSQLAGDVQYF

clone_size: NA
v_call: TRBV3-1/TRBV3-2
j_call: TRBJ2-7
d_call: NA
cdr3_nt: TGTGCCAGCAGCCAAGATGACTCCTTCTACGAGCAGTACTTC
cdr3_aa: CASSQDDSFYEQYF

clone_size: NA
v_call: TRBV4-2
j_call: TRBJ1-3
d_call: TRBD1
cdr3_nt: TGTGCCAGCAGCCACCAAACTCCGACGGACAGGCTCTCTGGAAACACCATATATTTT
cdr3_aa: CASSHQTPTDRLSGNTIYF

clone_size: NA
v_call: TRBV5-1
j_call: TRBJ1-6
d_call: TRBD1
cdr3_nt: TGCGCCAGCAGCTTGGGGACAGGGATCGCAAATAATTCACCCCCCCACTTT
cdr3_aa: CASSLGTGIANNSPPHF